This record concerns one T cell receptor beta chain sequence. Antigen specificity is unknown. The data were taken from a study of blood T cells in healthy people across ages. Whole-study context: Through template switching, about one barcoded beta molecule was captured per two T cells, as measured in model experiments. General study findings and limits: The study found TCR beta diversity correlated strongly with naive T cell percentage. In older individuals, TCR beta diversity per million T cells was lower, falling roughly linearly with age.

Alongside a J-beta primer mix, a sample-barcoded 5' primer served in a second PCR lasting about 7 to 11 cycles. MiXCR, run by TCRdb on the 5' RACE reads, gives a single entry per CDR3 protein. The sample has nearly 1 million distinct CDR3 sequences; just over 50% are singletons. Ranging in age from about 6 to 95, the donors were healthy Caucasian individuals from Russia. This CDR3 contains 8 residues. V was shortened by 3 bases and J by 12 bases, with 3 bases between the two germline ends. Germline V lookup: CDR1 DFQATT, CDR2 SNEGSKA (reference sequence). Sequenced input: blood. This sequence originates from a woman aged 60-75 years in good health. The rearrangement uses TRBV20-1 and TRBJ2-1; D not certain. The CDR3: CSASRQFF. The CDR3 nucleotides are TGCAGTGCTAGTAGGCAGTTCTTC.